This T cell receptor beta chain was found in a study of OX40 agonist ivuxolimab in advanced cancers. Turning to this clone: Its antigen remains unidentified.

V lost 0 bases to trimming and J lost 4 bases, with 10 bases between them. The CDR3 is 14 amino acids. Germline V CDR1 and CDR2: SGHRS, YFSETQ. Study-level findings and limits: Dosing at 0.1 to 3.0 mg/kg was accompanied by clonal expansion of CD4+ and CD8+ blood T cells by week 6.

Clones were read by immunoSEQ multiplex PCR, and TCRdb kept only the in-frame ones, dropping some. This sample yields roughly 36,000 clones, of which about 76% are seen a single time; approximately 19% belongs to the top ten. Source: CD4+ or CD8+ T cells sorted from blood, taken in a trial of the OX40 agonist ivuxolimab. J is TRBJ1-1 and V is TRBV5-1; D unclear. This clonotype was sampled from an adult with an advanced solid tumor such as melanoma, head and neck, liver or kidney cancer. This CDR3 reads CASSLAETATEAFF. Here the CDR3 DNA reads TGCGCCAGCAGCTTGGCCGAGACGGCCACTGAAGCTTTCTTT.